This is a list of T cell receptor beta chains from one sample in a study of cytomegalovirus exposure and HLA in healthy donors. Assay used: immunoSEQ multiplex PCR; TCRdb lists only in-frame clones, some missing. The table records approximately 91,000 clones, around 86% of them present only once. Sequenced material: PBMCs. The receptors derive from a man aged 25 to 45 in good health and CMV-seropositive. CDR3s include the opening cysteine and the closing phenylalanine or tryptophan. The order of the fields is CDR3 DNA, CDR3 protein, D gene, J gene, clone size, V gene. D genes are given only for firm matches. Size tells how often a clone was seen (once, few, many) or the class of an expanded clone, and some rows leave it out.

TGTGCCAGCAGTGAAGTTCGACTAGCGCAGGCGGGTACGCAGTATTTT,CASSEVRLAQAGTQYF,TRBD2,TRBJ2-3,.,TRBV6-1
TGCGCCAGCAGCCAAGGGAGGATTAGCGGGAGGGCTCTGAACACCGGGGAGCTGTTTTTT,CASSQGRISGRALNTGELFF,TRBD2,TRBJ2-2,few,TRBV4-1
TGCGCCAGCAGATCCGGGACAGGGGGCCTGAACACTGAAGCTTTCTTT,CASRSGTGGLNTEAFF,TRBD1,TRBJ1-1,.,TRBV5-1
TGTGCCAGCAGCCCTTACAGGGCGTTGAAACCAGATACGCAGTATTTT,CASSPYRALKPDTQYF,.,TRBJ2-3,.,TRBV11-2
TGTGCCACCGCCCTCACAGGAAGGAGACAGCCCCAGCATTTT,CATALTGRRQPQHF,.,TRBJ1-5,.,TRBV19
TGCAGCGTGGGACAGTCCTACGAGCAGTACTTC,CSVGQSYEQYF,TRBD1,TRBJ2-7,.,TRBV29-1
TGTGCCAGCAGGCCGACAGGGGGGGTTGGTGAAGCTTTCTTT,CASRPTGGVGEAFF,TRBD1,TRBJ1-1,once,TRBV5-6
TGTGCCAGCAGCTTAGCCGGGAGCTCCTACAATGAGCAGTTCTTC,CASSLAGSSYNEQFF,.,TRBJ2-1,once,TRBV7-2
TGCGCCAGCAGCCAAGCATCAGGGTCAGGGGCGGGTAGCAATCAGCCCCAGCATTTT,CASSQASGSGAGSNQPQHF,.,TRBJ1-5,.,TRBV4-1
TGTGCCAGTAGACGGGACACAATCACCGGGGAGCTGTTTTTT,CASRRDTITGELFF,.,TRBJ2-2,.,TRBV19
TGTGCCAGCAGTGAAGCCGGAACAGGGGTCTATGGCTACACCTTC,CASSEAGTGVYGYTF,TRBD1,TRBJ1-2,.,TRBV6-1
TGTGCCAGTAGTATGGCCAGCAATCAGCCCCAGCATTTT,CASSMASNQPQHF,.,TRBJ1-5,.,TRBV19
TGTGCCAGCAGCGGCCGAGGGACAGATGGGATTCGATCACCCCTCCACTTT,CASSGRGTDGIRSPLHF,TRBD1,TRBJ1-6,.,TRBV5-4
TGTGCCATCAGTGAGCCCTTCGGACTAGCGGGAGTTCAAGAGACCCAGTACTTC,CAISEPFGLAGVQETQYF,TRBD2,TRBJ2-5,once,TRBV10-3
TGTGCCAGCAGTTTAGAGGCGAACACTGAAGCTTTCTTT,CASSLEANTEAFF,.,TRBJ1-1,.,TRBV27
TGTGCCAGCAGTGACTTTTACAGGGGCCATGGCTACGCCTTC,CASSDFYRGHGYAF,TRBD1,TRBJ1-2,once,TRBV6-4
TGTGCCAGCAGCTTCGCAGAGACAGGGACTGGCTACACCTTC,CASSFAETGTGYTF,TRBD1,TRBJ1-2,.,TRBV7-9
TGTGCCAGCAGTTTACTTGTCTGTTTCTTT,CASSLLVCFF,.,TRBJ1-1,.,TRBV27
TGTGCCAGCACCCGGGGAGGTAGCGCATCCTACGAGCAGTACTTC,CASTRGGSASYEQYF,.,TRBJ2-7,few,TRBV27
TGTGCCACCAGCAGAGATGCGAGCGCTAACTATGGCTACACCTTC,CATSRDASANYGYTF,.,TRBJ1-2,.,TRBV15
TGTGCCAGCAGTTTTACCCTCGGTTCCAATCAGCCCCAGCATTTT,CASSFTLGSNQPQHF,.,TRBJ1-5,.,TRBV28
TGTGCCAGCAGTTTTATTGGCGGACAGGACTATGGCTACACCTTC,CASSFIGGQDYGYTF,TRBD1,TRBJ1-2,.,TRBV27
TGCGCCAGCAGCCAAGCAGGGACAGGGAGGCCAGAGACCCAGTACTTC,CASSQAGTGRPETQYF,TRBD1,TRBJ2-5,.,TRBV4-1
TGCGCCAGCAGCCTCCTTCCGACAGTGAACACTGAAGCTTTCTTT,CASSLLPTVNTEAFF,.,TRBJ1-1,once,TRBV5-1
TGTGCCTGGACGCTAGCGGGAGGGCCTCGGGAGCAGTACTTC,CAWTLAGGPREQYF,TRBD2,TRBJ2-7,.,TRBV30
TGCGCCAGCAGCTTGGGGGACAGCAAAAACATTCAGTACTTC,CASSLGDSKNIQYF,TRBD1,TRBJ2-4,once,TRBV5-1
TGTGCCAGTTCGGCTAGCGGGCCCTTTCTACCGGGGCAGTACTTC,CASSASGPFLPGQYF,TRBD2,TRBJ2-7,.,TRBV19
TGTGCCACCTTAAAGCGGGACAGGGTGACAGATACGCAGTATTTT,CATLKRDRVTDTQYF,TRBD1,TRBJ2-3,few,TRBV2
TGTGCCAGCAGCACCCGGACAGGGCACCTCTATGGCTACACCTTC,CASSTRTGHLYGYTF,TRBD1,TRBJ1-2,.,TRBV9
TGCGCCAGCAGCCAAGTAGGGACAGGACGCAATCAGCCCCAGCATTTT,CASSQVGTGRNQPQHF,TRBD1,TRBJ1-5,.,TRBV4-1
TGCGCCAGCAGTCACAGTGCAACTAATGAAAAACTGTTTTTT,CASSHSATNEKLFF,.,TRBJ1-4,.,TRBV5-1
TGCGCCAGTACAGGGAACTATGGCTACACCTTC,CASTGNYGYTF,.,TRBJ1-2,once,TRBV5-1
TGTGCCAGCAGTTACTCGGGACAGGGGTTGAATGAGCAGTTCTTC,CASSYSGQGLNEQFF,TRBD1,TRBJ2-1,once,TRBV6-5
TGCGCCAGCAGTAATACCGGGACAGGAGCCTACGAGCAGTACTTC,CASSNTGTGAYEQYF,TRBD1,TRBJ2-7,.,TRBV5-1
TGCGCCAGCAGCTTAGGAGAGGTGAACAATGAGCAGTTCTTC,CASSLGEVNNEQFF,.,TRBJ2-1,few,TRBV5-1
TGCGCCAGCAGCCTCGGGAATAGCGGCACCGGGGAGCTGTTTTTT,CASSLGNSGTGELFF,.,TRBJ2-2,.,TRBV4-1
TGTGCCAGCAGCTTTGCACTAGCGAGCTACAATGAGCAGTTCTTC,CASSFALASYNEQFF,TRBD2,TRBJ2-1,.,TRBV5-8
TGTGCCGTAGGCGTCGGGACTGGGAACACCGGGGAGCTGTTTTTT,CAVGVGTGNTGELFF,.,TRBJ2-2,once,TRBV30
TGTGCCAGTAGTACCGGGACAGGGGGCTCGGAGACCCAGTACTTC,CASSTGTGGSETQYF,TRBD1,TRBJ2-5,.,TRBV19
TGTGCCTGGAATCTGAAAGGGGGCAATCAGCCCCAGCATTTT,CAWNLKGGNQPQHF,.,TRBJ1-5,.,TRBV30
TGTGCCAGCAGCGTTACTAGCGGCTCCTACAATGAGCAGTTCTTC,CASSVTSGSYNEQFF,TRBD2,TRBJ2-1,.,TRBV9
TGCGCCAGCGGGAGGACAGGGATGGACACTGAAGCTTTCTTT,CASGRTGMDTEAFF,TRBD1,TRBJ1-1,.,TRBV5-1
TGCAGCGTTGAGGAGGATGGAAACACCATATATTTT,CSVEEDGNTIYF,.,TRBJ1-3,.,TRBV29-1
TGTGCCAGCAGTTTAATCCGGGACAGCCCTTGGGGCGAGCAGTACTTC,CASSLIRDSPWGEQYF,TRBD1,TRBJ2-7,.,TRBV27
TGTGCCATCAGCGCCGGGACAGGCAGTCGGTCCTACGAGCAGTACTTC,CAISAGTGSRSYEQYF,TRBD1,TRBJ2-7,.,TRBV10-3
TGTGCCAGCAGCTCGGACAGGGGGGCCGCCTACGAGCAGTACTTC,CASSSDRGAAYEQYF,TRBD1,TRBJ2-7,.,TRBV7-9
TGTGCCAGCACCACCACCGGGACTAGCTTTACGGATACGCAGTATTTT,CASTTTGTSFTDTQYF,TRBD2,TRBJ2-3,.,TRBV9
TGCGCCAGCAGCTTCCGGACGGGGGTCGACACTGAAGCTTTCTTT,CASSFRTGVDTEAFF,.,TRBJ1-1,.,TRBV5-1
TGTGCCAGCATACCCGGGTTCCGGACAGCCGGAGCTGAGCAGTTCTTC,CASIPGFRTAGAEQFF,.,TRBJ2-1,.,TRBV7-9
TGTGCCAGCAGCTTATATTGGAACACTGAAGCTTTCTTT,CASSLYWNTEAFF,.,TRBJ1-1,.,TRBV7-3
TGTGCCAGCAGCTCACAGGACCGCTATGGCTACACCTTC,CASSSQDRYGYTF,.,TRBJ1-2,.,TRBV5-4
TGTGCCAGCAGTTCTTTTTTAGCGGGAGTGGAGACCCAGTACTTC,CASSSFLAGVETQYF,TRBD2,TRBJ2-5,.,TRBV6-5
TGTGCCAGCAGCTTAGAGTGGCAGGGTGTCGGCACAGATACGCAGTATTTT,CASSLEWQGVGTDTQYF,.,TRBJ2-3,few,TRBV7-9
TGTGCCAGCAGTGAATGGGCAGACGAGCAGTACTTC,CASSEWADEQYF,.,TRBJ2-7,.,TRBV6-1